This T cell receptor (beta chain) was sequenced during a study of T cells after yellow fever vaccination. Broader study findings: It was a small share of clonotypes that appeared in both CD4 and CD8 compartments.

TCRdb reprocessed the 5' RACE reads with MiXCR, giving one entry per CDR3 protein. The sample carries some 560,000 distinct CDR3 sequences, about a fifth recorded once. In the case of this clonotype: Its antigen is as yet unknown.

The CDR3 is made up of 15 amino acids. The V gene lost 4 bases and the J gene lost 2 bases, with 15 bases spanning the gap. The germline gives CDR1 MNHEY, CDR2 SMNVEV (reference sequence). This rearrangement joins TRBV27 to TRBJ2-7; maybe TRBD1 (5 bases). Sequenced here: PBMCs, sampled 15 days after the yellow fever booster vaccination. The origin of this receptor is a man aged 25-45 years who received the YFV17D yellow fever vaccine. In DNA, the CDR3 is TGTGCCAGCAGTTACGCCCCCGACAGACCCTACGAGCAGTACTTC. Translation: CASSYAPDRPYEQYF.